This TCR beta chain was captured in a study of T cell responses to AZD1222 COVID-19 vaccine. Profiling relied on immunoSEQ multiplex PCR, and the TCRdb table lists in-frame clones only, not all of them. The table lists over 90,000 clones, 92% of them singletons. Overall study findings and caveats: Spike-specific TCR depth and breadth grew after two AZD1222 doses.

Germline V lookup: CDR1 SGHRS, CDR2 YFSETQ. This CDR3 is built from 14 residues. V gave up 2 bases and J gave up 3 bases, with 9 bases separating them. As for this clone: Its cognate antigen is unknown.

Sample: peripheral blood, taken 28 days after the second AZD1222 dose. The TCR comes from an adult who received the AZD1222 COVID-19 vaccine. The chain is built from TRBV5-1 and TRBJ1-3; possible D gene TRBD1, 6 bases. The CDR3 DNA is TGCGCCAGCAGCTTACAGGGTTTTGGAAACACCATATATTTT. It yields the protein CASSLQGFGNTIYF.